This T cell receptor (beta chain) emerged from a study of blood T cell repertoires in COVID-19 (dated by TCRdb to about 2020). A note on the overall study: Samples from collaborators originated in the United States, Italy and Spain and spanned both the acute and convalescent phases of COVID-19. The prospective study material was composed of cDNA or gDNA derived from T cells, B-cell-depleted T cells, or PBMCs. Subjects who had been exposed to COVID-19, were actively infected with it, or had recovered from it provided the deeply sampled blood TCRbeta repertoires that made up the dataset. A freely available public database, intended as a resource for researchers studying the immune response to SARS-CoV-2, is where the repertoires were released. Samples were obtained from the ongoing ImmuneRACE study (first 160 participants) and from approximately 1,200 subjects provided by 6 global collaborators. Nearly every sample came with metadata listing a de-identified subject ID, COVID-19 status, age in years and sex. Where available, HLA class I and class II types were obtained from metadata supplied by the sample provider rather than from assay-based typing. Overall study results and their limits: Clinical and demographic metadata were provided uncurated, with the amount varying by source and participant.

Germline trimming amounts to 3 bases on V and 5 bases on J, with 3 as the count of junction bases outside the gene matches. The CDR3 holds 14 amino acids from the cysteine to the phenylalanine. Kept here is only the CDR3 DNA, which spans 42 bases and is read in frame from base 1. The germline V gene encodes CDR1 SGHVS and CDR2 FQNEAQ. The collaborating institutions used their own protocols to collect whole blood in K2EDTA tubes. For TCRbeta analysis, collaborator samples were shipped as frozen whole blood, as isolated PBMCs, or as DNA extracted from either sample type. Notes on this clone: Which antigen it targets is not known. No per-base quality is available; no much larger clone lies one base away.

The immunoSEQ Assay, a bias-controlled multiplex PCR, was used to amplify TCRbeta CDR3 regions from genomic DNA. On the authors' methods: The number of nucleated cells in each sample was estimated by amplification of reference gene primers within the assay. To quantify the absolute abundance of each unique TCRbeta CDR3 rearrangement, sequence reads were collapsed and filtered. For each sample, productive Simpson clonality was calculated by taking the square root of Simpson's diversity index across productive rearrangements. The source is immuneACCESS, and TCRdb retained only in-frame sequences with V and J called. Part of the clones is not carried over; for the studies checked, unresolved V genes explain less than half of this, and the remainder is unexplained. Clone size and V and J calls were adopted from that table, with D and trimming inferred from the DNA. The sample includes 150,000 or so clones, with roughly 91% observed a single time. The leading ten clones occupy about 3.2% of the sample.

The material sequenced was peripheral blood. The chain links TRBV7-8 with TRBJ1-5, and TRBD1 aligns with 8 junction nucleotides. The receptor comes from a man between 60 and 75 years old with active or convalescent COVID-19. In nucleotides, the sequence is TGTGCCAGCAGCTTCGGACAGGGATATCAGCCCCAGCATTTT. The translation is CASSFGQGYQPQHF.